In this sample, the clone carrying this T cell receptor beta chain turned up once. CDR3 length equals 12 residues. V was shortened by 4 bases and J by 3 bases, with 8 bases between the two germline ends. CDR1 is SGHDT, CDR2 YYEEEE, per germline. The data belong to a study of blood T cell repertoires in COVID-19. Profiling relied on immunoSEQ multiplex PCR, and the TCRdb table lists in-frame clones only, not all of them. The sample lists almost 400,000 clones; more than 75% were seen once. This sequence joins TRBV5-6 and TRBJ2-7; D is ambiguous. This clonotype was sampled from a woman between 25 and 40 years old with acute COVID-19. What was sequenced was PBMCs or T cells enriched from blood (not recorded which). CDR3 sequence (DNA): TGTGCCAGCAGCGTATTGTTCTACGAGCAGTACTTC. It specifies CASSVLFYEQYF.